The source of this T cell receptor beta chain is a study of blood T cells in healthy people across ages (dated by TCRdb to the mid-2010s). Regarding the research as a whole: In model experiments, roughly one uniquely barcoded TCR beta cDNA molecule per two T cells was captured by template switching. Four age groups were formed from the donors: young (average approximately 17 years), middle-aged (around 39), aged (about 62) and long-lived (approximately 78). To avoid experimental bias, donors of different ages were randomly spread across the sequencing lanes. The study analyzed two additional independent replicas of 1 million unique cDNA reads from the same blood draw for two donors, one aged 18 to 29 and one aged 80 or older. Using deep sequencing normalized with unique cDNA molecular identifiers, the study measured how TCR beta repertoire diversity changes with age. Results the study describes overall, beyond this receptor: Compared with the aged group, the long-lived group had more naive CD4+ T cells, fewer expanded clones and increased TCR diversity, a pattern suggesting age selection. Bulk unsorted PBMC profiling prevented conclusive comparison of naive and antigen-experienced compartments. Observed TCR beta diversity per million T cells fell roughly linearly with age, and a significant reduction was already apparent by age around 36. The percentage of naive T cells measured by flow cytometry correlated strongly with observed TCR beta diversity. Total diversity estimates from one million sequenced T cells were considered lower bounds and underestimates. Because the CMV infection status of the donors was unknown, age-related changes in expanded clonotypes may potentially have been confounded.

This clonotype was counted between two and nine times. What this receptor recognizes is not known. No base qualities exist here, and no much larger clone lies one base off it. The donors were 40 or so Caucasian individuals from Russia, aged roughly 6 to 100 years, who were systemically healthy. Each donor gave around 9.9 milliliters of peripheral blood, collected into EDTA-treated Vacutainer tubes. Ficoll-Paque density-gradient centrifugation was used to isolate PBMCs, with at least 7 million per sample. Total RNA, at least 5.5 micrograms per sample, was extracted from PBMCs with Trizol reagent. Naive CD45RAhigh/CD27high T cell percentages were measured by flow cytometry on a PBMC aliquot from every donor. Library prep was done by 5' RACE. Sequencer: Illumina HiSeq 2500. A second about 7 to 12 cycle PCR used a sample-barcoded 5' primer and a J-beta primer mix. A template-switch 5' adaptor carrying 12 random nucleotides introduced a unique molecular identifier onto each TCR beta cDNA molecule. Each sample yielded at least 2.5 million CDR3-containing paired-end reads. First-strand cDNA synthesis was performed from all RNA using the Mint cDNA synthesis kit, with priming by a TRBC-specific oligonucleotide. Following uracil-DNA glycosylase treatment, a first 18-cycle PCR with universal primers M1SS and BC2_uni_R was performed on all cDNA. The original methods were these. For normalization, 1 million high-quality reads, each with a distinct molecular identifier, were randomly selected from each sample. Instead of being binned into consensus sequences, reads with shared molecular identifiers were discarded. MiTCR, with a Q25 quality threshold and the strictest error-elimination algorithm, was used for CDR3 identification, clonotype clustering and error correction. A nonparametric unseen species model with Euler transformation was used to estimate lower-bound total TCR beta diversity. TCRdb took the public reads, trimmed them with fastp at Q25, ran MiXCR for clone calling and kept in-frame beta chains. Entries are consolidated by CDR3 protein sequence, retaining the most common genes and DNA. The V and J calls were not made by the authors but by TCRdb's processing. The sample table holds about 830,000 distinct CDR3 sequences, of which about 62% were seen once. About 27% of the sample lies in the top ten.

V loses 0 bases of germline sequence and J loses 10 bases, and the interval between the two ends is 19 bases. Based on the germline V gene, the CDR1 and CDR2 sequences are SGHVS and FNYEAQ. The CDR3 covers 17 residues, taking in both the cysteine and the phenylalanine. Kept here is only the CDR3 DNA, which spans 51 bases and is read in frame from base 1. This TCR came from a man aged 30-40 years in good health. The sample was blood. In this chain, TRBV7-6 is recombined with TRBJ1-6; the D gene lacks a confident call. The nucleotide sequence is given as TGTGCCAGCAGCTTAGCGAAAGGGCCGGTTCAAGGATCACCCCTCCACTTT. The translation is CASSLAKGPVQGSPLHF.